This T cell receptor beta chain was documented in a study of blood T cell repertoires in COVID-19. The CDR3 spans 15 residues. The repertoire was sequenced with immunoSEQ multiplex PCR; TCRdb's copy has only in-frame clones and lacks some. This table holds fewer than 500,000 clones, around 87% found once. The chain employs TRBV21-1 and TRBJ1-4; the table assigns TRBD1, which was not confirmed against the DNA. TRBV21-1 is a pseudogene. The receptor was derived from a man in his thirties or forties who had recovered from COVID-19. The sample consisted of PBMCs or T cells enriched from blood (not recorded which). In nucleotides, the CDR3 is TGTGCCAGCAGCATTCGAGGGACATGGGATGAAAAACTGTTTTTT. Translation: CASSIRGTWDEKLFF.